This T cell receptor (beta chain) was identified in a study of T cell repertoires in cytomegalovirus infection. The wider study: Matching HLA type and CMV infection were both indicated by public TCR beta signatures. Whole-study findings and limits: Public TCR beta family frequency separated CMV-and-HLA carriers, including in an independent cohort. CMV-specific TCR beta clonotypes restricted by HLA-C dominated the ex vivo response.

TCRdb redid the calling of the reads with MiXCR, one entry per CDR3 protein. The profile shows 250,000 to 400,000 distinct CDR3 sequences, around 25% of them singletons. CDR1 ENHRY and CDR2 SYGVKD come from the germline V gene. V was shortened by 11 bases and J by 2 bases, with 11 bases between the two germline ends. CDR3 size: 12 residues. This clonotype was counted at least ten times. The antigen is undetermined. Sequencing used cultured PBMCs, obtained from culture after CMV antigen stimulation. The V call is TRBV10-3, the J call TRBJ2-3; no clear D gene. This TCR was recovered from a human donor in good health (CMV status not recorded). Some clones in this sample may be carry-over from other donors' samples. CDR3 in amino acids: CAAGVVTDTQYF. CDR3 DNA: TGTGCCGCTGGGGTGGTCACAGATACGCAGTATTTT.